This paragraph covers one T cell receptor (beta chain) sequence. The CDR3 runs 14 residues. V was cut by 3 bases and J by 2 bases, with 14 bases left in between. CDR1 is GTSNPN and CDR2 is SVGIG in the germline V gene (reference sequence). This sample is part of a study of OX40 agonist ivuxolimab in advanced cancers. Study-wide background: Therapy given before enrollment (anti-PD-1, anti-PD-L1 or anti-CTLA-4) was allowed, and 40% to 50% had some.

TCRdb's table, derived via immunoSEQ multiplex PCR, lists solely in-frame clones and lacks some. Seen here are 8,500 to 11,000 clones, around 80% observed once, and the top ten hold about 29%. The sequence derives from an adult with an advanced solid tumor such as melanoma, head and neck, liver or kidney cancer. The sequencing used CD4+ or CD8+ T cells sorted from blood, collected in a trial of the OX40 agonist ivuxolimab. The chain couples TRBV30 to TRBJ2-7, with D perhaps TRBD1 or TRBD2 (6 bases each). The CDR3 spells CAWREGGTTYEQYF. In DNA, the CDR3 is TGTGCCTGGAGGGAGGGGGGTACGACCTACGAGCAGTACTTC.